These 20 T cell receptor beta chains originate from one sample sequenced in a study of cytomegalovirus exposure and HLA in healthy donors. Repertoires were generated with immunoSEQ multiplex PCR, while TCRdb's copy carries only in-frame clones and drops some. The sample lists 200,000 to 250,000 clones, 65% to 85% occurring once. Sequenced material: PBMCs. The source is a woman aged 25-40 years in good health and CMV-seropositive.

The V call is TRBV7-9, the J call TRBJ2-3; D call uncertain. The V gene's germline CDR1 is SEHNR and CDR2 FQNEAQ (reference sequence). The CDR3 loop spans 14 amino acids. V was trimmed by 2 bases and J by 2 bases, leaving 8 bases between them. In nucleotides, the CDR3 is TGTGCCAGCAGCTTAAAGGGTTCCACAGATACGCAGTATTTT. Amino acids: CASSLKGSTDTQYF.

This CDR3 is CAWRGFSGGSETQYF. In DNA form, the CDR3 reads TGTGCCTGGAGGGGGTTTTCCGGAGGAAGCGAGACCCAGTACTTC. The V call is TRBV30, the J call TRBJ2-5; D possibly corresponds to TRBD2 (5 bases). With 3 bases removed from V and 5 bases from J, the gap between germline ends came to 19 bases. Germline lookup yields CDR1 GTSNPN and CDR2 SVGIG (reference sequence). The CDR3 runs to 15 residues.

The chain employs TRBV6-1 and TRBJ2-5, with D maybe TRBD2 (5 bases). Per germline, CDR1 MNHNS and CDR2 SASEGT. This CDR3 contains 12 residues. Trimming removed 2 bases from V and 9 bases from J, with 10 bases in between. Here the CDR3 reads CASSEYGEPQYF. The CDR3 nucleotides are TGTGCCAGCAGTGAATATGGGGAGCCCCAGTACTTC.

This rearrangement joins TRBV2 to TRBJ1-4; a possible D gene is TRBD1 (6 bases). The CDR3 extends over 14 amino acids. V gave up 7 bases and J gave up 10 bases, with 19 bases separating them. Looked up from germline, CDR1 is SNHLY and CDR2 is FYNNEI. In DNA, the CDR3 is TGTGCCAGCACCAAGGGAGGGGGGAAAAGAAAACTGTTTTTT. It specifies CASTKGGGKRKLFF.

The chain couples TRBV7-8 to TRBJ2-7, with TRBD2 as a possible D gene (5 bases). Trimming left V 1 base short and J 4 bases short, with 11 bases between. CDR1 is SGHVS, CDR2 FQNEAQ, per germline. The CDR3 is made up of 14 amino acids. CDR3 DNA: TGTGCCAGCAGCTTAGAACTAGTCTCATACGAGCAGTACTTC. The encoded protein is CASSLELVSYEQYF.

This chain connects TRBV27 to TRBJ2-7; D is unclear. Per germline, CDR1 MNHEY and CDR2 SMNVEV (reference sequence). This CDR3 has 15 residues. The V and J ends lost 6 bases and 2 bases respectively, with 17 bases between them. The CDR3 region is CASSRTAPDPYEQYF. The CDR3 DNA follows: TGTGCCAGCAGCCGGACCGCCCCAGATCCCTACGAGCAGTACTTC.

V is TRBV2 and J is TRBJ2-7; D is possibly TRBD1 (6 bases). The germline V and J ends were trimmed by 5 bases and 3 bases, with 8 bases remaining between them. The CDR3 length is 12 residues. From germline, CDR1 is SNHLY and CDR2 FYNNEI. The CDR3 DNA reads TGTGCCAGCAGTCACAGGGTCTACGAGCAGTACTTC. This translates into CASSHRVYEQYF.

This clone has more than one count but fewer than ten. The chain recombines TRBV6-1 with TRBJ2-1; TRBD2 matches at 10 bases. CDR1 is MNHNS and CDR2 is SASEGT in the germline V gene. This CDR3 is 15 amino acids long. With V trimmed by 1 base and J by 6 bases, 3 bases remained unmatched. The CDR3 protein is CASSEEASGSNEQFF. DNA of the CDR3: TGTGCCAGCAGTGAAGAGGCTAGCGGGAGCAATGAGCAGTTCTTC.

The rearrangement joins TRBV6-1 to TRBJ1-4; D possibly corresponds to TRBD1 (5 bases). The V end lost 4 bases, the J end lost 5 bases, and 11 bases lay between the germline ends. CDR1 and CDR2 from the germline V gene are MNHNS and SASEGT. The CDR3 covers 14 residues. CDR3: CASSVSWGNEKLFF. For the CDR3, the DNA is TGTGCCAGCAGTGTGTCCTGGGGGAATGAAAAACTGTTTTTT.

V and J are TRBV15 and TRBJ2-5, with D perhaps TRBD1 (5 bases). The germline CDR1 and CDR2 sequences are LNHNV and YYDKDF (reference sequence). Trimming pared 0 bases from V and 5 bases from J, leaving 13 bases between. This CDR3 spans 15 amino acids. CDR3 DNA: TGTGCCACCAGCAGAGATAAAGGGGTGGGGGAGACCCAGTACTTC. Protein: CATSRDKGVGETQYF.

The CDR3 sequence: CATSKGGRGARGGELFF. The CDR3 DNA is TGTGCCACCAGCAAGGGCGGGAGAGGCGCCCGAGGCGGGGAGCTGTTTTTT. The J gene is TRBJ2-2, the V gene TRBV15; 7 nucleotides align to TRBD2. The length of the CDR3 is 17 residues. V shed 4 bases and J 7 bases; nucleotides not matched to a gene: 15. Germline CDR1 and CDR2: LNHNV and YYDKDF (reference sequence).

The DNA of the CDR3 is TGTGCCAGCAGCTCAACAGATACGCAGTATTTT. It yields the protein CASSSTDTQYF. The chain carries TRBV5-6 and TRBJ2-3; D remains unclear. This CDR3 is 11 amino acids long. Germline CDR1 and CDR2: SGHDT and YYEEEE. The V end was cut by 3 bases, the J end by 3 bases, with 2 bases between. Using reference TRBV5-6 and TRBJ2-3 for the parts outside the CDR3, the full variable domain is DAGVTQSPTHLIKTRGQQVTLRCSPKSGHDTVSWYQQALGQGPQFIFQYYEEEERQRGNFPDRFSGHQFPNYSSELNVNALLLGDSALYLCASSSTDTQYFGPGTRLTVL.

This sequence joins TRBV28 and TRBJ2-5; D may be TRBD1 (5 bases). The germline V and J ends were trimmed by 6 bases and 0 bases, with 11 bases remaining between them. The CDR3 runs 14 residues. CDR1 and CDR2 (germline): MDHEN, SYDVKM. CDR3 sequence: CASRPIGDQETQYF. For the CDR3, the DNA is TGTGCCAGCAGGCCAATAGGGGACCAAGAGACCCAGTACTTC.

This chain joins TRBV2 and TRBJ2-2; D is undetermined. V was pared by 7 bases and J by 2 bases, with 8 bases between. The CDR3 loop spans 13 amino acids. Looked up from germline, CDR1 is SNHLY and CDR2 is FYNNEI. The CDR3 DNA is TGTGCCAGCACTTCCGACAACACCGGGGAGCTGTTTTTT. Protein product: CASTSDNTGELFF. The whole variable domain, remainder taken from reference TRBV2 and TRBJ2-2, is EPEVTQTPSHQVTQMGQEVILRCVPISNHLYFYWYRQILGQKVEFLVSFYNNEISEKSEIFDDQFSVERPDGSNFTLKIRSTKLEDSAMYFCASTSDNTGELFFGEGSRLTVL.

The chain joins TRBV9 to TRBJ2-7; D is ambiguous. This CDR3 spans 16 amino acids. The germline gives CDR1 SGDLS, CDR2 YYNGEE. V was clipped by 4 bases and J by 4 bases, with 21 bases between them. For the CDR3, the DNA is TGTGCCAGCAGCCAACAACCTTGGGCTAAATCTTACGAGCAGTACTTC. It specifies CASSQQPWAKSYEQYF.

The chain carries TRBV27 and TRBJ2-1, with 13 bases lining up with TRBD2. The CDR3 loop spans 16 amino acids. From germline, CDR1 is MNHEY and CDR2 SMNVEV (reference sequence). With V trimmed by 5 bases and J by 8 bases, 9 bases remained unmatched. The CDR3 region is CASSHPGLAGSDEQFF. CDR3 nucleotides: TGTGCCAGCAGTCACCCGGGACTAGCGGGATCGGATGAGCAGTTCTTC.

The gene calls are TRBV11-2 and TRBJ2-5; D is unresolved. The germline V and J ends were trimmed by 2 bases and 4 bases, with 5 bases remaining between them. Per germline, CDR1 SGHAT and CDR2 FQNNGV. The CDR3 covers 12 residues. The CDR3 spells CASSLLGETQYF. CDR3 bases: TGTGCCAGCAGCTTACTTGGAGAGACCCAGTACTTC. The whole variable domain, filled in from reference TRBV11-2 and TRBJ2-5, reads EAGVAQSPRYKIIEKRQSVAFWCNPISGHATLYWYQQILGQGPKLLIQFQNNGVVDDSQLPKDRFSAERLKGVDSTLKIQPAKLEDSAVYLCASSLLGETQYFGPGTRLLVL.

The gene calls are TRBV6-5 and TRBJ2-7; a weak D match, TRBD2 (6 bases). This CDR3 is built from 16 residues. The germline gives CDR1 MNHEY, CDR2 SVGAGI. Deletions cut 0 bases from V and 0 bases from J, with 12 bases between. The CDR3 protein is CASSYSGDLSSYEQYF. The CDR3 DNA is TGTGCCAGCAGTTACTCTGGGGACTTAAGCTCCTACGAGCAGTACTTC.

The chain recombines TRBV7-9 with TRBJ1-5; D is perhaps TRBD1 (6 bases). The V and J ends lost 1 base and 4 bases respectively, with 11 bases between them. This CDR3 has 15 residues. Per germline, CDR1 SEHNR and CDR2 FQNEAQ (reference sequence). CDR3 sequence: CASSLGGGANQPQHF. The CDR3 nucleotides read TGTGCCAGCAGCTTAGGAGGGGGGGCTAATCAGCCCCAGCATTTT.

The chain joins TRBV6-5 to TRBJ2-2; TRBD1 is a possible D gene (6 bases). CDR1 and CDR2 from the germline V gene are MNHEY and SVGAGI. V was clipped by 6 bases and J by 2 bases, with 10 bases between them. CDR3 size: 14 residues. CDR3 loop: CASREQGNTGELFF. The CDR3 DNA follows: TGTGCCAGCAGGGAACAGGGCAACACCGGGGAGCTGTTTTTT.